Sequencing of this TCR beta chain was carried out in a study of shared clonotypes between healthy human individuals. This clone showed up just once. Scientists sequenced DNA from unsorted PBMC on ten immunoSEQ deep assay plates. Sequencing was performed with immunoSEQ multiplex PCR; in TCRdb, only in-frame clones are kept and a portion is missing. The data hold fewer than 600,000 clones, with about four fifths observed a single time. The germline gives CDR1 MDHEN, CDR2 SYDVKM. V was shortened by 8 bases and J by 3 bases, with 17 bases between the two germline ends. CDR3 length: 15 amino acids. The sequence came from a woman in her forties in good health. Some clones in this sample may be carry-over from other donors' samples. This sequence joins TRBV28 and TRBJ2-1; perhaps D is TRBD1 or TRBD2 (6 bases each). The source material was PBMCs. The DNA of the CDR3 is TGTGCCAGCCTGGAGGGGGGTGCAAACTACAATGAGCAGTTCTTC. Encoded protein: CASLEGGANYNEQFF.